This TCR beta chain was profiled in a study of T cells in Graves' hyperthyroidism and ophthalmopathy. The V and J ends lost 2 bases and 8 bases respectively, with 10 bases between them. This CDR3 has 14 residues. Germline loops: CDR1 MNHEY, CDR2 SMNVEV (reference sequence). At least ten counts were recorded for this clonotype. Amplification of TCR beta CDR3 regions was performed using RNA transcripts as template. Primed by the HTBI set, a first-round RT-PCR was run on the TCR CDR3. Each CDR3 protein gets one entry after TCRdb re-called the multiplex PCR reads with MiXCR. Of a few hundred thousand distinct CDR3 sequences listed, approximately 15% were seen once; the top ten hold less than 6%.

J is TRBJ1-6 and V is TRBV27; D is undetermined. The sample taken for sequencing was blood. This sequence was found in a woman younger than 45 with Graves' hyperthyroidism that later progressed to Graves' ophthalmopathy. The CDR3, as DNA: TGTGCCAGCAGTTTAGCGCTTCGAGATTCACCCCTCCACTTT. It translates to CASSLALRDSPLHF.